The 2 T cell receptor beta chains in this list originate from one sample, sequenced in a study of T cell changes during pregnancy in multiple sclerosis. Clones were read by immunoSEQ multiplex PCR, and TCRdb kept only the in-frame ones, dropping some. The sample records roughly 99,000 clones, around 92% being singletons. The sample was peripheral blood, taken in the third trimester of pregnancy. These TCRs come from a female donor in good health, enrolled as a control in a pregnancy study.

The rearrangement uses TRBV6-5 and TRBJ1-1, with TRBD1 as a possible D gene (6 bases). This CDR3 is 15 amino acids long. CDR1 is MNHEY, CDR2 SVGAGI, per germline. V was cut by 2 bases and J by 1 base, with 11 bases left in between. The CDR3 region is CASSYLRGANTEAFF. The CDR3 region has the DNA TGTGCCAGCAGTTACCTGCGGGGGGCGAACACTGAAGCTTTCTTT.

The chain links TRBV5-1 to TRBJ2-7; maybe TRBD1 (6 bases). The V gene lost 5 bases and the J gene lost 3 bases, with 12 bases spanning the gap. CDR1 and CDR2 (germline): SGHRS, YFSETQ. The CDR3 is 13 amino acids. CDR3 in DNA: TGCGCCAGCAGGCCGACAGGAGACTACGAGCAGTACTTC. Its protein is CASRPTGDYEQYF.